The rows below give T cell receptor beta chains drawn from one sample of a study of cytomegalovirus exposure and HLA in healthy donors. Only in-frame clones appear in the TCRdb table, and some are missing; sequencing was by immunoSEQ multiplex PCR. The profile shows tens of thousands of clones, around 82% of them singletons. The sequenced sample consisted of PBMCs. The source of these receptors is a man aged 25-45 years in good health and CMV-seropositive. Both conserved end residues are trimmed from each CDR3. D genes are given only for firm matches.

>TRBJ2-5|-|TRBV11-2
ASSHLPTGTGETQY
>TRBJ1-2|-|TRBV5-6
ASSLTEHYGYT
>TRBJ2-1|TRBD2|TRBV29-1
GGTSGLYNEQF
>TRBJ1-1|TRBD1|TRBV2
ASRGGRQGFPTF
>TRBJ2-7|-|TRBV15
ATRDSAERGQY
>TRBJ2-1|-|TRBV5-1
ASSFRPSHRNEQF
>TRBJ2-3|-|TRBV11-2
ASSPLDTQY
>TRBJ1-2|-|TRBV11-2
ASSLGADYGYA
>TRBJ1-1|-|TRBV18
ASSPPGHNMNTEAF
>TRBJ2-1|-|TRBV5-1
ASSLQDSYNEQF
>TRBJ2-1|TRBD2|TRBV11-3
ASSRRTSGGNNEQF
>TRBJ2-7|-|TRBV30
ARQTRSSYEQY
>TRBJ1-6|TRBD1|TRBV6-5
ASRRQGAGSPLH
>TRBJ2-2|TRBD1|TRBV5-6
ASSTGGWTGELF
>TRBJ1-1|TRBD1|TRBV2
ASIGQANTEAF
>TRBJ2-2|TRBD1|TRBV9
ASSPGDRNTGELF
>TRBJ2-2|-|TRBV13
ASKISAANTGELF
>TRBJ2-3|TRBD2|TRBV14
ASSQVRGVTDTQY
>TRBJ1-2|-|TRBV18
ASSPWGGDYGYT
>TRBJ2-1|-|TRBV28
ASNRASRNEQF
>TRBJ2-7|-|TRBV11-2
ASSWTSGGDVYEQY
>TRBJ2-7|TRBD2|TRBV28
ASSLDSTSGRVSYEQY
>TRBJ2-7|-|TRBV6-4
ASSELEALGAQY
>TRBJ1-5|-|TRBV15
ATSRELGNQPQH
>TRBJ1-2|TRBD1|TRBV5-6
ASRLTGVNYGYT
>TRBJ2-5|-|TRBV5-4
ASSLPLGSQETQY
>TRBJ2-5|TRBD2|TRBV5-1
ASSYRTSGSEETQY